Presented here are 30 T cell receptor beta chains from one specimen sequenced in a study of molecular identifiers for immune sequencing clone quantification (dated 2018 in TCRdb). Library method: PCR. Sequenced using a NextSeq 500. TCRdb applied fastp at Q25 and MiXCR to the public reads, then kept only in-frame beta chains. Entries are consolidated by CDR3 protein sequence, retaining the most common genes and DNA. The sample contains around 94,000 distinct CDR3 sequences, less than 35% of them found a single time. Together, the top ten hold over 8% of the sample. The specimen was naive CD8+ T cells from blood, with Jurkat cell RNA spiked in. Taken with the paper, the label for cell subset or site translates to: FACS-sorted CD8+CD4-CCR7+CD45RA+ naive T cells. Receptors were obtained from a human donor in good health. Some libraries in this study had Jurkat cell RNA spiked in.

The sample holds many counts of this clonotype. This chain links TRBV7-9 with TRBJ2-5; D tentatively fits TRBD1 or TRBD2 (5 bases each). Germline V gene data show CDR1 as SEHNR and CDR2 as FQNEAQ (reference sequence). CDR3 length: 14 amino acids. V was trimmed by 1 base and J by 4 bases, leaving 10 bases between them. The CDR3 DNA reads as TGTGCCAGCAGCTTAGGACGGGGCCCAGAGACCCAGTACTTC. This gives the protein CASSLGRGPETQYF.

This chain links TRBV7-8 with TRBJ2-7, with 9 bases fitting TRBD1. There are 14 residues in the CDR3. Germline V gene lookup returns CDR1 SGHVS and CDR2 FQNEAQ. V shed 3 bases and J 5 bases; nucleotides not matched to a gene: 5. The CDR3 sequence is CASSFLGQGDEQYF. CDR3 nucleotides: TGTGCCAGCAGCTTCCTGGGACAGGGCGACGAGCAGTACTTC.

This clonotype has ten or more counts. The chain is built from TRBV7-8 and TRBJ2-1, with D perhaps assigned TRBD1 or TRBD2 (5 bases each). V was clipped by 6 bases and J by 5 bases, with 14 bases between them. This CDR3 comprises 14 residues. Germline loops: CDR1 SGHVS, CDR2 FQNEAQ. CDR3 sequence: CASSYIGTNNEQFF. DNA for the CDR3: TGTGCCAGCAGTTATATCGGGACCAACAATGAGCAGTTCTTC.

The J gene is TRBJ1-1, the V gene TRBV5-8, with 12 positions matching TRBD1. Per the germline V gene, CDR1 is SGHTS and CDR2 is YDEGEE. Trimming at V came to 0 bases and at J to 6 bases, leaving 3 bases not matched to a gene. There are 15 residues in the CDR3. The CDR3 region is CASSLEGQGASEAFF. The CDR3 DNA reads TGTGCCAGCAGCTTGGAGGGACAGGGGGCGTCTGAAGCTTTCTTT.

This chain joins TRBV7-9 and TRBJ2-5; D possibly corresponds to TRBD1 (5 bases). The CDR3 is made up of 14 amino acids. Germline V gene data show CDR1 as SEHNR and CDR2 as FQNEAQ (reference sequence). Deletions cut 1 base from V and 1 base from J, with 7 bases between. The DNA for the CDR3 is TGTGCCAGCAGCTTAGGACAGAGCCAAGAGACCCAGTACTTC. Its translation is CASSLGQSQETQYF.

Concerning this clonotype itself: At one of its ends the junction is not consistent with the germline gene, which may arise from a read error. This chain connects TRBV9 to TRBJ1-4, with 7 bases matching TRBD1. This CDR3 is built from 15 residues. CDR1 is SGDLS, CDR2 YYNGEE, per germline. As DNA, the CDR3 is TGTGCCAGCCGCGTCGAGGGGACAGTTAATGAAAAACTGTTTTTT. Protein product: CASRVEGTVNEKLFF.

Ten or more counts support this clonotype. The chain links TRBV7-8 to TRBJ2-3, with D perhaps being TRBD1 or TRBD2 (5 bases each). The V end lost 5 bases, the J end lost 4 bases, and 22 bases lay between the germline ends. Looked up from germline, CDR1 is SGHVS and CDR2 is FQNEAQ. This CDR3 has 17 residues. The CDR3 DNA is TGTGCCAGCAGCGTAGTGTCTGGTCCGGGACGCGCAGATACGCAGTATTTT. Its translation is CASSVVSGPGRADTQYF.

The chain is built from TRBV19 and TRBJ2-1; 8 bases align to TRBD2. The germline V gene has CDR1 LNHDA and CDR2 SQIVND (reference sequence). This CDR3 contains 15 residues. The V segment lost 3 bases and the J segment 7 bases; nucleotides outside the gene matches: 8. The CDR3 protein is CASSISSGSSNEQFF. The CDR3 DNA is TGTGCCAGTAGTATCTCCAGCGGGAGTTCGAATGAGCAGTTCTTC.

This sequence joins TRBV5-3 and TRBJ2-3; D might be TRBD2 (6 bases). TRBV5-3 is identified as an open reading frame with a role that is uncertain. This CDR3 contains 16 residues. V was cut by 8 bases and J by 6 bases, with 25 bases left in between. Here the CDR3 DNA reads TGTGCCAGCAGACATTGGAGGGCCTTCTTCCCCGATACGCAGTATTTT. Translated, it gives CASRHWRAFFPDTQYF.

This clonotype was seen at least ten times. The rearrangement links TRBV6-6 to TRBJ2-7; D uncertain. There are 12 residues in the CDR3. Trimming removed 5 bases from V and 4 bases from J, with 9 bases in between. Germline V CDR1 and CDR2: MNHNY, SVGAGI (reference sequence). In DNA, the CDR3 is TGTGCCAGCAGTCACCGGATGTACGAGCAGTACTTC. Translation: CASSHRMYEQYF.

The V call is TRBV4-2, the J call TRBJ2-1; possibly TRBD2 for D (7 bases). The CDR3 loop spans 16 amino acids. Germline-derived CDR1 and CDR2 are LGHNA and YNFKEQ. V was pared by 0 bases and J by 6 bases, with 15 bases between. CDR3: CASSQEPGLGGNEQFF. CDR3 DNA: TGTGCCAGCAGCCAAGAGCCTGGACTAGGGGGCAATGAGCAGTTCTTC.

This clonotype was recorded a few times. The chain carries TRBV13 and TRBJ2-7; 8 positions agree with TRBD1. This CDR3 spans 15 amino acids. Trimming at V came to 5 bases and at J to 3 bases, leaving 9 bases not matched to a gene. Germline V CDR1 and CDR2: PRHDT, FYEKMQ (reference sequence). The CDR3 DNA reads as TGTGCCAGCAGCCTCCGGACAGGGCTGTTCTACGAGCAGTACTTC. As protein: CASSLRTGLFYEQYF.

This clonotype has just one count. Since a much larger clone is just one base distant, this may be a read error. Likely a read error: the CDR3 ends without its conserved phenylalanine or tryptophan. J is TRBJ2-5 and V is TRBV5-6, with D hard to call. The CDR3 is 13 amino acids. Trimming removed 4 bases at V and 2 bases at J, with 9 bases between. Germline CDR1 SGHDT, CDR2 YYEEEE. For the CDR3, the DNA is TGTGCCAGCAGCCGAACGGAGCAAGAGACCCAGTACCTC. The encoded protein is CASSRTEQETQYL.

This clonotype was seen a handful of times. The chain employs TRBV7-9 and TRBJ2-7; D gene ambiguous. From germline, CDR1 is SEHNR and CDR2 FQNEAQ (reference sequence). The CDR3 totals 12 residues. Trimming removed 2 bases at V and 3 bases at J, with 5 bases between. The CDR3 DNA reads TGTGCCAGCAGCTTAAGTCACTACGAGCAGTACTTC. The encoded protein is CASSLSHYEQYF.

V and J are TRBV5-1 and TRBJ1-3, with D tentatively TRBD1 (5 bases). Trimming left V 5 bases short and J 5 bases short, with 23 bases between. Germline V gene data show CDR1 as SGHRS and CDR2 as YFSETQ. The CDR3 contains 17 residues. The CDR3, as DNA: TGCGCCAGCAGTAAGAAACAACATTTAGACAGCCGAAACACCATATATTTT. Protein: CASSKKQHLDSRNTIYF.

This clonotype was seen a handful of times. This CDR3 reads CASSLAAGSGRVNYEQYF. The CDR3 DNA reads TGTGCCAGCAGCTTAGCAGCAGGCTCAGGACGGGTGAACTACGAGCAGTACTTC. The chain uses TRBV7-2 and TRBJ2-7, with D unclear. The CDR3 has 18 residues. Germline lookup yields CDR1 SGHTA and CDR2 FQGNSA. V was trimmed by 0 bases and J by 3 bases, leaving 21 bases between them. Looking up the rest from reference TRBV7-2 and TRBJ2-7 gives the full variable domain: GAGVSQSPSNKVTEKGKDVELRCDPISGHTALYWYRQSLGQGLEFLIYFQGNSAPDKSGLPSDRFSAERTGGSVSTLTIQRTQQEDSAVYLCASSLAAGSGRVNYEQYFGPGTRLTVT.

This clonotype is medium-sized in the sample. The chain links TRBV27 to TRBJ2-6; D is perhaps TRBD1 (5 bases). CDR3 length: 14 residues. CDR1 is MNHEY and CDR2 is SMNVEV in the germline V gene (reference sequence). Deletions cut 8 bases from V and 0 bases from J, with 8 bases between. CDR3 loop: CASGHSSGANVLTF. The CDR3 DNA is TGTGCCAGCGGACATAGCTCTGGGGCCAACGTCCTGACTTTC.

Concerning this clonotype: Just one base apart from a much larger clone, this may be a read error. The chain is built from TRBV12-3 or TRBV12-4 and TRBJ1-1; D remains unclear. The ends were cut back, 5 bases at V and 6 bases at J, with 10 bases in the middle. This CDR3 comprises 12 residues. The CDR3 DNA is TGTGCCAGCAGTCCATCACGGGCTGAAGCTTTCTTT. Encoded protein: CASSPSRAEAFF.

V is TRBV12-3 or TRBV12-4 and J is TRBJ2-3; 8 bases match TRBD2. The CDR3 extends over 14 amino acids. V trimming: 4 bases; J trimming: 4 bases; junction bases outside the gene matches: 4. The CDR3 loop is CASSSAGGADTQYF. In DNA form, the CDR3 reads TGTGCCAGCAGTTCCGCCGGGGGGGCAGATACGCAGTATTTT.

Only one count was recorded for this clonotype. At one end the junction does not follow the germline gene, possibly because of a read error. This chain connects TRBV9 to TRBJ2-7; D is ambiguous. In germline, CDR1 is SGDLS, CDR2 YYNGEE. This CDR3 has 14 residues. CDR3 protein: CASSGNPSSYKQYF. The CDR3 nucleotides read TGTGCCAGCAGCGGAAACCCAAGCTCCTACAAGCAGTACTTC. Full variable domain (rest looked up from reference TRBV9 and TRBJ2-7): DSGVTQTPKHLITATGQRVTLRCSPRSGDLSVYWYQQSLDQGLQFLIQYYNGEERAKGNILERFSAQQFPDLHSELNLSSLELGDSALYFCASSGNPSSYKQYFGPGTRLTVT.

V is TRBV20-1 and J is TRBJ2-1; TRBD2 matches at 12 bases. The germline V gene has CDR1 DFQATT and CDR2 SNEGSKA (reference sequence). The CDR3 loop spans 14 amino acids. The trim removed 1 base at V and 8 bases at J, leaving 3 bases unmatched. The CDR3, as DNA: TGCAGTGCTAGAGTGCTAGCGGGAGGGTATGAGCAGTTCTTC. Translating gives CSARVLAGGYEQFF.

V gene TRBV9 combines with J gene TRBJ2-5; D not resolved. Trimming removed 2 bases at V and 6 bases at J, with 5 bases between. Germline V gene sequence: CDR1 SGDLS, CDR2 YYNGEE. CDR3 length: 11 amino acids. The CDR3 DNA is TGTGCCAGCAGCGTGGGGAAGACCCAGTACTTC. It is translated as CASSVGKTQYF. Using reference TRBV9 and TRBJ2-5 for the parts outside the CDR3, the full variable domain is DSGVTQTPKHLITATGQRVTLRCSPRSGDLSVYWYQQSLDQGLQFLIQYYNGEERAKGNILERFSAQQFPDLHSELNLSSLELGDSALYFCASSVGKTQYFGPGTRLLVL.

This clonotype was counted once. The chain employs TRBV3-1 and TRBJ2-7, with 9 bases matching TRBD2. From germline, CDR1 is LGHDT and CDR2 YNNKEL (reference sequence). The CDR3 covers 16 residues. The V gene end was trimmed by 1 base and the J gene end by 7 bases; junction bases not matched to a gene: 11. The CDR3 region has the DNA TGTGCCAGCAGCCAAGGATGGGCTAGCGGGGCCTGGGAGCAGTACTTC. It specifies CASSQGWASGAWEQYF.

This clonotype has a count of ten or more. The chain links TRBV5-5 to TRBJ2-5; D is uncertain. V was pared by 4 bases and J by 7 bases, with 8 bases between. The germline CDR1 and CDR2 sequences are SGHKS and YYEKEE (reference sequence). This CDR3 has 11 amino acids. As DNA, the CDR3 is TGTGCCAGCAGCGTCACTACGACCCAGTACTTC. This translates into CASSVTTTQYF.

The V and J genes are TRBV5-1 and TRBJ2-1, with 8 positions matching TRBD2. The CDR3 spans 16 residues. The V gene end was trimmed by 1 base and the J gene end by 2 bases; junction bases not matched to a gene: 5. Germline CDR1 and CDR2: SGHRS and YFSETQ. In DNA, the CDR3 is TGCGCCAGCAGCTTGTGTTCTAGCGGGCCCTACAATGAGCAGTTCTTC. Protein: CASSLCSSGPYNEQFF.

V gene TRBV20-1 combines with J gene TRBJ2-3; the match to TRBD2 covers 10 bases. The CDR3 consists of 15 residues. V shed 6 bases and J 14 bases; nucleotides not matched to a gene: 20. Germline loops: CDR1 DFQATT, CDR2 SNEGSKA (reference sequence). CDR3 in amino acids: CSAPISGRMGDMLYF. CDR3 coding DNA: TGCAGTGCCCCGATTAGCGGGAGGATGGGAGATATGCTGTATTTT.

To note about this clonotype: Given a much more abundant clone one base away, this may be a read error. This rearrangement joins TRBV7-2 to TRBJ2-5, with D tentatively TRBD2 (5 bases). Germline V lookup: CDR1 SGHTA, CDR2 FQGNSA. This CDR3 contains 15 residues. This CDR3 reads CAGSSPIGLSETQYF. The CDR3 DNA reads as TGTGCCGGCAGCTCCCCCATCGGACTCTCCGAGACCCAGTACTTC.

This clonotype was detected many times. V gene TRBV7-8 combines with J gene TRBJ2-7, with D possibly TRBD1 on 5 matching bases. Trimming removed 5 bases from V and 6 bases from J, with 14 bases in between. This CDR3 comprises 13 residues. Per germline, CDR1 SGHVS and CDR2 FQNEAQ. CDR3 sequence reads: CASSLDPQGEQYF. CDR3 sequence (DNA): TGTGCCAGCAGCCTAGATCCCCAGGGCGAGCAGTACTTC. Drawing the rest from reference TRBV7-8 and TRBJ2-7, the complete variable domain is GAGVSQSPRYKVAKRGQDVALRCDPISGHVSLFWYQQALGQGPEFLTYFQNEAQLDKSGLPSDRFFAERPEGSVSTLKIQRTQQEDSAVYLCASSLDPQGEQYFGPGTRLTVT.

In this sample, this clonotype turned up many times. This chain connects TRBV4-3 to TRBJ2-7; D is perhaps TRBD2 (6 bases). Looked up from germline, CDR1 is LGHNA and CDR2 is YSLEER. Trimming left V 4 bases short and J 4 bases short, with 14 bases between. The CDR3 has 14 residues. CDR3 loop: CASSRRDSPYEQYF. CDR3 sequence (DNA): TGCGCCAGCAGCCGCCGGGACTCGCCTTACGAGCAGTACTTC.

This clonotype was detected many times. The CDR3 sequence: CASRQGANYGYTF. The DNA of the CDR3 is TGTGCCAGCAGGCAGGGAGCTAACTATGGCTACACCTTC. The chain links TRBV12-3 or TRBV12-4 to TRBJ1-2; TRBD1 might be the D (5 bases). The length of the CDR3 is 13 residues. Trimming removed 6 bases from V and 0 bases from J, with 8 bases in between.